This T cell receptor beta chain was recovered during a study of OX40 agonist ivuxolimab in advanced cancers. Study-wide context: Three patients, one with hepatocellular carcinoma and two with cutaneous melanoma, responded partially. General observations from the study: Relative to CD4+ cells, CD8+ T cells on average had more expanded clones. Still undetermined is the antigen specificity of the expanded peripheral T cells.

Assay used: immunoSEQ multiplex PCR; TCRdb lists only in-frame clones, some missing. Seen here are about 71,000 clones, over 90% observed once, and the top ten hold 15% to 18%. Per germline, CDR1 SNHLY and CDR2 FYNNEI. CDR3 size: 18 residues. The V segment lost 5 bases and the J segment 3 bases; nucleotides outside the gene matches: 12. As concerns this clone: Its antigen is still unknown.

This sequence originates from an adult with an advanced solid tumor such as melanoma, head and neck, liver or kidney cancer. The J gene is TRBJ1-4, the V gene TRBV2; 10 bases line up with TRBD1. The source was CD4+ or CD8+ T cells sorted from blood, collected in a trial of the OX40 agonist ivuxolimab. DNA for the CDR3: TGTGCCAGCAGTACTTTAAGACAGGGGGCACCGGCTAATGAAAAACTGTTTTTT. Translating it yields CASSTLRQGAPANEKLFF.